The 15 T cell receptor beta chains given below trace back to one sample, sequenced in a study of cytomegalovirus exposure and HLA in healthy donors. This PCR relied on a set of 60 Vbeta primers and 13 Jbeta primers. The protocol was immunoSEQ multiplex PCR, while the TCRdb copy is restricted to in-frame clones and leaves out a portion. The sample carries approximately 160,000 clones, roughly 80% recorded once. The sample comprised PBMCs. These receptors were obtained from a woman between 45 and 60 years old in good health and CMV-seropositive.

The chain links TRBV7-2 to TRBJ2-5; D may be TRBD1 (6 bases). CDR1 and CDR2 from the germline V gene are SGHTA and FQGNSA. CDR3 length: 12 residues. V lost 5 bases to trimming and J lost 14 bases, with 18 bases between them. CDR3 sequence: CASSPEVQGLYF. DNA of the CDR3: TGTGCCAGCAGCCCAGAGGTACAGGGATTATACTTC.

This clone has only a few counts. The chain joins TRBV28 to TRBJ1-5; the D gene is possibly TRBD1 (5 bases). Trimming removed 5 bases from V and 3 bases from J, with 17 bases in between. The CDR3 length is 16 residues. Germline V CDR1 and CDR2: MDHEN, SYDVKM. The CDR3 sequence: CASSQYPTVVNQPQHF. The CDR3 DNA reads TGTGCCAGCAGTCAGTATCCGACAGTCGTCAATCAGCCCCAGCATTTT.

The chain is built from TRBV6-5 and TRBJ1-4; 7 bases map to TRBD1. CDR1 is MNHEY and CDR2 is SVGAGI in the germline V gene. V trimming: 5 bases; J trimming: 7 bases; junction bases outside the gene matches: 7. This CDR3 has 14 amino acids. The CDR3 DNA follows: TGTGCCAGCAGTCGACAGGGTAGAGGTGAAAAACTGTTTTTT. Amino acid sequence: CASSRQGRGEKLFF.

The chain combines TRBV29-1 with TRBJ2-7, with D possibly matching TRBD1 (6 bases). CDR3 length: 13 amino acids. Trimming cost V 8 bases and J 2 bases, with 16 bases left between them. Germline assignment: CDR1 SQVTM and CDR2 ANQGSEA. CDR3 protein: CSSLGGNPYEQYF. The CDR3 DNA is TGCAGCTCCCTAGGGGGAAACCCCTACGAGCAGTACTTC.

This clone appeared once. V is TRBV7-6 and J is TRBJ1-2; 10 bases fit TRBD1. The CDR3 extends over 14 amino acids. Trimming at V came to 4 bases and at J to 7 bases, leaving 6 bases not matched to a gene. In germline, CDR1 is SGHVS, CDR2 FNYEAQ. The CDR3 reads CASSSMDRGFGYTF. The CDR3 DNA reads TGTGCCAGCAGCTCGATGGACAGGGGGTTTGGCTACACCTTC.

V usage is TRBV27 and J usage is TRBJ2-5; maybe TRBD2 (5 bases). The germline V gene encodes CDR1 MNHEY and CDR2 SMNVEV (reference sequence). This CDR3 comprises 14 residues. V was clipped by 5 bases and J by 11 bases, with 21 bases between them. The CDR3 spells CASSPMGSYEWQYF. In nucleotides, the CDR3 is TGTGCCAGCAGTCCTATGGGGAGCTACGAATGGCAGTACTTC.

In this sample, this clone turned up a few times. The chain carries TRBV7-6 and TRBJ2-3, with D tentatively TRBD2 (5 bases). With 0 bases removed from V and 4 bases from J, the gap between germline ends came to 11 bases. The germline gives CDR1 SGHVS, CDR2 FNYEAQ. This CDR3 region has 15 residues. This CDR3 reads CASSLAPSGSDTQYF. CDR3 nucleotide sequence: TGTGCCAGCAGCTTAGCACCCAGCGGATCAGATACGCAGTATTTT. The full variable domain, with the rest looked up from reference TRBV7-6 and TRBJ2-3, is GAGVSQSPRYKVTKRGQDVALRCDPISGHVSLYWYRQALGQGPEFLTYFNYEAQQDKSGLPNDRFSAERPEGSISTLTIQRTEQRDSAMYRCASSLAPSGSDTQYFGPGTRLTVL.

Points on this clone: Because the CDR3 is missing its conserved closing phenylalanine or tryptophan, this is likely a read error. It is unclear where the CDR3 begins or ends on the DNA, so no DNA is shown, and the CDR3 is as TCRdb lists it. The chain has TRBV5-1 and TRBJ2-7; the tabulated D call, TRBD1, remains unverified against the DNA. Germline V gene lookup returns CDR1 SGHRS and CDR2 YFSETQ. The CDR3 numbers 9 amino acids, ends counted. This CDR3 is CARKGQGFS.

The V gene is TRBV4-3, the J gene TRBJ1-4, with TRBD1 matching 7 bases. Germline CDR1 reads LGHNA; CDR2 reads YSLEER. The V segment lost 2 bases and the J segment 4 bases; nucleotides outside the gene matches: 10. There are 17 residues in the CDR3. CDR3 loop: CASSQPTTQGFNEKLFF. The CDR3 region has the DNA TGCGCCAGCAGCCAACCTACGACACAGGGGTTTAATGAAAAACTGTTTTTT.

The V call is TRBV18, the J call TRBJ2-7; 11 nucleotides line up with TRBD2. The trim removed 3 bases at V and 3 bases at J, leaving 1 base unmatched. This CDR3 contains 14 residues. Germline lookup yields CDR1 KGHSH and CDR2 LQKENI. CDR3 sequence (DNA): TGTGCCAGCTCACCCGGGACTAGCGGCTACGAGCAGTACTTC. Translation: CASSPGTSGYEQYF.

As for this clone: An end of the junction does not agree with germline; a read error may underlie this. The chain links TRBV5-1 to TRBJ2-1; 11 bases match TRBD2. CDR3 length equals 15 residues. Germline assignment: CDR1 SGHRS and CDR2 YFSETQ. CDR3 region: CASTLSTSGVGEQFF. The CDR3, as DNA: TGCGCCAGCACCTTGTCGACTAGCGGGGTGGGTGAGCAGTTCTTC.

The chain employs TRBV7-2 and TRBJ1-2; 11 bases map to TRBD1. Trimming took 4 bases from V and 6 from J; bases not matched to a gene: 7. The CDR3 spans 15 residues. Germline V gene data show CDR1 as SGHTA and CDR2 as FQGNSA. CDR3 nucleotides: TGTGCCAGCAGCTCGGACAGGGGGCGATGGAATGGCTACACCTTC. This codes for CASSSDRGRWNGYTF.

The chain combines TRBV20-1 with TRBJ2-5; weak D call: TRBD2 (6 bases). The V end was cut by 6 bases, the J end by 9 bases, with 11 bases between. Germline CDR1 is DFQATT and CDR2 is SNEGSKA (reference sequence). The CDR3 spans 10 residues. The CDR3 region has the DNA TGCAGTGCCGAGCCGGGGGCCCAGTACTTC. Translated: CSAEPGAQYF.

This clone showed up just a few times. This sequence joins TRBV7-2 and TRBJ2-3, with 8 bases lining up with TRBD2. This CDR3 is 16 amino acids long. V trimming: 5 bases; J trimming: 6 bases; junction bases outside the gene matches: 13. Per the germline V gene, CDR1 is SGHTA and CDR2 is FQGNSA. The CDR3 nucleotides read TGTGCCAGCAGCGCCGGCGGGCGGGGGGTCTCGGATACGCAGTATTTT. As protein: CASSAGGRGVSDTQYF.

The rearrangement links TRBV7-2 to TRBJ1-5; D is possibly TRBD1 (5 bases). CDR3 size: 13 residues. Trimming removed 5 bases at V and 6 bases at J, with 11 bases between. CDR1 SGHTA and CDR2 FQGNSA come from the germline V gene. CDR3 in DNA: TGTGCCAGCAGCCCCGTGGGGGGTCAGCCCCAGCATTTT. As protein: CASSPVGGQPQHF.